The rows below give T cell receptor beta chains drawn from one sample of a study of blood T cell repertoires in COVID-19. Assay used: immunoSEQ multiplex PCR; TCRdb lists only in-frame clones, some missing. The sample contains some 150,000 clones, about 86% of which appear only once. What was sequenced was peripheral blood. These receptors all come from a woman of 80 years or more in a cohort sampled during active or convalescent COVID-19. Each CDR3 is given with its conserved first and last residue. The D gene is left open where the match is weak. Clone size is stated in some rows and not others, as once, few, many or a class when expanded.

J	V	D	length	size	DNA	CDR3
TRBJ1-6	TRBV27	-	14	-	TGTGCCAGCAGCCAGGGTTTTAATGGTTCACCCCTCCACTTT	CASSQGFNGSPLHF
TRBJ1-6	TRBV19	-	13	-	TGTGCCAGTAGATCGCAGGGAGGATCACCCCTCCACTTT	CASRSQGGSPLHF
TRBJ1-1	TRBV11-2	TRBD1	16	once	TGTGCCAGCAGCTTTAGGGGACAGCTACCGAACACTGAAGCTTTCTTT	CASSFRGQLPNTEAFF
TRBJ1-1	TRBV23-1	TRBD1	16	-	TGCGCCAGCAGTCAATCGCTGGGACAGCAAAACACTGAAGCTTTCTTT	CASSQSLGQQNTEAFF
TRBJ1-4	TRBV5-6	-	16	-	TGTGCCAGCAGCTTCACGGGGGGCCCAACTAATGAAAAACTGTTTTTT	CASSFTGGPTNEKLFF
TRBJ1-5	TRBV24-1	TRBD1	14	-	TGTGCCACCAGTAAGGGGGCAGACAATCAGCCCCAGCATTTT	CATSKGADNQPQHF
TRBJ1-4	TRBV19	-	16	-	TGTGCCAGTAGTATAACGTTTGGAGCAGCTAATGAAAAACTGTTTTTT	CASSITFGAANEKLFF
TRBJ2-1	TRBV4-1	-	14	-	TGCGCCAGCAGCTCGCCCCCGACAGAGCCTATGCAGTTCTTC	CASSSPPTEPMQFF
TRBJ2-5	TRBV4-2	TRBD2	15	once	TGTGCCAGCAGCCAAATGACTAGCGGCCAAGAGACCCAGTACTTC	CASSQMTSGQETQYF
TRBJ2-7	TRBV12-3/TRBV12-4	-	12	-	TGTGCCAGCAGTACACGACTTACGCAGCAGTACTTC	CASSTRLTQQYF
TRBJ2-1	TRBV10-3	-	14	-	TGTGCCATCAGTGAGTCTGGGGCATCTGATGAGCAGTTCTTC	CAISESGASDEQFF
TRBJ1-4	TRBV19	-	14	-	TGTGCCAGTACCCTACAGGGATCAGATGAAAAACTGTTTTTT	CASTLQGSDEKLFF
TRBJ2-1	TRBV7-8	TRBD2	18	-	TGTGCCAGCAGCCCTGTCCGACTAGCGGGGTCTATATACAATGAGCAGTTCTTC	CASSPVRLAGSIYNEQFF
TRBJ2-7	TRBV11-3	TRBD1	14	-	TGTGCCAGCAGCTTCCGGGACAGAGTTTACGAGCAGTACTTC	CASSFRDRVYEQYF
TRBJ2-7	TRBV18	TRBD2	16	-	TGTGCCAGCTCACCCCGTTCTGCGGGGGGCTCCTACGAGCAGTACTTC	CASSPRSAGGSYEQYF
TRBJ1-2	TRBV2	-	13	-	TGTGCCAGCAGTGAAATACAGGGCGGAATCGGCACCTTC	CASSEIQGGIGTF